This TCR beta chain is drawn from a study of T-cell memory formation after mild COVID-19. Broader study findings: A balance of CD4 and CD8 characterized clones contracting day 15 to 85, whereas later expanders leaned CD4+.

Turning to this clonotype: Its antigen is currently unknown.

A 5'RACE reaction primed in the constant segment made cDNA libraries of TCR alpha and TCR beta, and these carried sample barcodes and UMIs. TCRdb processed the 5' RACE reads anew with MiXCR; each CDR3 protein has one entry. This sample yields 450,000 to 700,000 distinct CDR3 sequences, of which roughly 18% are seen a single time; 12% belongs to the top ten. The ends were cut back, 1 base at V and 5 bases at J, with 6 bases in the middle. This CDR3 comprises 12 residues. This clonotype was sampled from an adult woman who had mild COVID-19 (a few samples of this study predate the infection). Cell type and time point are not known. Sequencing was performed on PBMCs or a T cell subset sorted from them (not recorded which). The chain has TRBV12-3 or TRBV12-4 and TRBJ2-7; D is unresolved. CDR3 amino acids: CASSLGTHEQYF. The CDR3 DNA follows: TGTGCCAGCAGTTTAGGGACGCACGAGCAGTACTTC.